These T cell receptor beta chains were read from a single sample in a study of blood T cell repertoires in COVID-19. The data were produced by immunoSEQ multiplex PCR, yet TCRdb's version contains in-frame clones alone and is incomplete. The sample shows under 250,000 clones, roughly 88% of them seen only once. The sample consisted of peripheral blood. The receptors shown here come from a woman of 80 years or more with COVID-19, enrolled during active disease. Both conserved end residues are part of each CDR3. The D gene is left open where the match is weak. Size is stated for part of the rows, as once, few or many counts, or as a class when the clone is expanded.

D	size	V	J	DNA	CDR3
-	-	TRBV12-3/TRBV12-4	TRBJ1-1	TGTGCCAGCAGTTTTCGGGGAGGCACTGAAGCTTTCTTT	CASSFRGGTEAFF
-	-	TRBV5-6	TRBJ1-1	TGTGCCAGCAGCTTGATAGGACGGACTGAACTCACTGAAGCTTTCTTT	CASSLIGRTELTEAFF
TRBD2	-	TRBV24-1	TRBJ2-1	TGTGCCACCAGTGATATGGGGACTAGCTACAATGAGCAGTTCTTC	CATSDMGTSYNEQFF
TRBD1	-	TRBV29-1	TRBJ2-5	TGCAGCGCTGGGACAGGGGCAGAGACCCAGTACTTC	CSAGTGAETQYF
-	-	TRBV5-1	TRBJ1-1	TGCGCCAGCAGCCCTGGGGGCGTTAACACTGAAGCTTTCTTT	CASSPGGVNTEAFF
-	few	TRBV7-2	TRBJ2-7	TGTGCCAGCAGCTGGGGCAGCCTCTACGAGCAGTACTTC	CASSWGSLYEQYF
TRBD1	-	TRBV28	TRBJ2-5	TGTGCCAGCAGTTCTCCAGGGGGACAGGGGAGAGAGACCCAGTACTTC	CASSSPGGQGRETQYF
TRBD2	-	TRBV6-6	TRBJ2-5	TGTGCCAGCAGGGGACTAGCGGGGGGGTTCGGAGAGACCCAGTACTTC	CASRGLAGGFGETQYF
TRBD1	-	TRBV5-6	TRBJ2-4	TGTGCCAGCAGCTCACAGGGGGCCAAAAACATTCAGTACTTC	CASSSQGAKNIQYF
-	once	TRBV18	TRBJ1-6	TGTGCCAGCTCACCCAGGTCGCCTGATTCGGCCCTCCACTTT	CASSPRSPDSALHF
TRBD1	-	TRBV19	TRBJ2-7	TGTGCCACCCGGACAGGGATGAGCTACGAGCAGTACTTC	CATRTGMSYEQYF
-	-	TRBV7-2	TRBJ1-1	TGTGCCAGCAGCTCCCCAGAGACAGGGAACACTGAAGCTTTCTTT	CASSSPETGNTEAFF
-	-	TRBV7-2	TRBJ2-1	TGTGCCAGCAGCTTAGGGCTAGCGCGGAACAATGAGCAGTTCTTC	CASSLGLARNNEQFF
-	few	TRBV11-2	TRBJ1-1	TGTGCCAGCAGCTTAGATATCAGAATGAACACTGAAGCTTTCTTT	CASSLDIRMNTEAFF
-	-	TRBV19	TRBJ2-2	TGTGCCAGTAGACAGACGGCATCGAACACCGGGGAGCTGTTTTTT	CASRQTASNTGELFF
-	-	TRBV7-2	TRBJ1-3	TGTGCCAGCAGCTTGGGCAGCATGACCGGAAACACCATATATTTT	CASSLGSMTGNTIYF
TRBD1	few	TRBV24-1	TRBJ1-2	TGTGCCACCAGTGGGCCCGGACAGGGACGCGGCTACACCTTC	CATSGPGQGRGYTF
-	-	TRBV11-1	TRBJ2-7	TGTGCCAGCAGCCTCCCGGGACAATGGCCTATCGAGCAGTACTTC	CASSLPGQWPIEQYF
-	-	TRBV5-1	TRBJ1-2	TGCGCCAGCAGCGATACAGGGTCCGCCGGTGGCTACACCTTC	CASSDTGSAGGYTF
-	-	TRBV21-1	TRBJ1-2	TGTGCCAGCAGCAGACCCTCCAGGGGTTACACCTTC	CASSRPSRGYTF
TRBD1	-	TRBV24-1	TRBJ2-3	TGTGCCACCAGTGGCTCGGGACAGGGGAGCACAGATACGCAGTATTTT	CATSGSGQGSTDTQYF
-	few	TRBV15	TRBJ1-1	TGTGCCACCAGCGGAACAGCGGGGTCAAACACTGAAGCTTTCTTT	CATSGTAGSNTEAFF
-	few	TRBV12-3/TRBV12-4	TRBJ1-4	TGTGCCAGCAGCGGTTTGCGGGAGTGGGAACTGTTTTTT	CASSGLREWELFF
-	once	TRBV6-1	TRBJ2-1	TGTGCCAGCAGTGAAAGCCAGGGGGGATACAATGAGCAGTTCTTC	CASSESQGGYNEQFF
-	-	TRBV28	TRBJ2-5	TGTGCCAGCAAGTCAGGGGAAGAGACCCAGTACTTC	CASKSGEETQYF
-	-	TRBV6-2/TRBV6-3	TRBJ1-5	TGTGCCAGCAGTTACTCAGGTCGGGTTACGCAGCCCCAGCATTTT	CASSYSGRVTQPQHF
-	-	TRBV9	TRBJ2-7	TGTGCCAGCAGCGTCGACAGTCAAACCTACGAGCAGTACTTC	CASSVDSQTYEQYF
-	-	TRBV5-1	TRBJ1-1	TGCGCCAGCAGCCCGTTTGAGGGAGCCACAGGGGCTTTCTTT	CASSPFEGATGAFF
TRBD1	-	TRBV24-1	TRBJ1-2	TGTGCCACCAGTGATTTGGGCGACAGGGGAGGAGGTGGCTACACCTTC	CATSDLGDRGGGGYTF